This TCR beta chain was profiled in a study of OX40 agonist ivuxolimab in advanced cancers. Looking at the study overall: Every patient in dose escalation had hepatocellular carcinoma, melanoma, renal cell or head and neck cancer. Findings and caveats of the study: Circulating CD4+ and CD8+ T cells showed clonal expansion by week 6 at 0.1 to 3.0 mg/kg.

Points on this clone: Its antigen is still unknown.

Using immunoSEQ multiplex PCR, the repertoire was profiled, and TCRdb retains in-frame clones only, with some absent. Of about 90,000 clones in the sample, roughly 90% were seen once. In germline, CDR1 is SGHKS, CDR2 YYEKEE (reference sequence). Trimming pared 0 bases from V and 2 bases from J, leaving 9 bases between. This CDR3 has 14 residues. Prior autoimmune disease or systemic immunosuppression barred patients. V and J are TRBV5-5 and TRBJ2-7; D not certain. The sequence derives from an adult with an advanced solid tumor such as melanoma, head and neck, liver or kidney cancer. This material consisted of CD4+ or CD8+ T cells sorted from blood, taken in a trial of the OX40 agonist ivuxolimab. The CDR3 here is CASSLVSKTYEQYF. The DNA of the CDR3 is TGTGCCAGCAGCTTGGTGTCCAAAACCTACGAGCAGTACTTC.